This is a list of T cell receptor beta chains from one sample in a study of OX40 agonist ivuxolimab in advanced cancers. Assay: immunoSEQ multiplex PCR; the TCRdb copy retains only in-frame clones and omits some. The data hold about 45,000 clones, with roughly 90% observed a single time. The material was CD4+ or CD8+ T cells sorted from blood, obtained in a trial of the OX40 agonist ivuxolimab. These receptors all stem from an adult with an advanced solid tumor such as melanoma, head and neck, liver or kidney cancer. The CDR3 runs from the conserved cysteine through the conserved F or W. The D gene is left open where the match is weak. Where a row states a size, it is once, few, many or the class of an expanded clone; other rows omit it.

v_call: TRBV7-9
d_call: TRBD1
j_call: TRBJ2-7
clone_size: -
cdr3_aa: CASRLQGQGEQYF
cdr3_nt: TGTGCCAGCAGGTTACAGGGGCAAGGGGAGCAGTACTTC

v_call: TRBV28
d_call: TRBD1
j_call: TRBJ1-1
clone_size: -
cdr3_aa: CASSRGQGFTEAFF
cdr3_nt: TGTGCCAGCAGCCGGGGACAGGGGTTCACTGAAGCTTTCTTT

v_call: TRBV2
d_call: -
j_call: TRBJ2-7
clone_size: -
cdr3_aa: CASTPEAYDVYEQYF
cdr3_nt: TGTGCCAGCACCCCGGAGGCATACGACGTCTACGAGCAGTACTTC

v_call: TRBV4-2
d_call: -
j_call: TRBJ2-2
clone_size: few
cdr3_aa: CASTSDGELFF
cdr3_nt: TGTGCCAGTACCTCCGACGGGGAGCTGTTTTTT

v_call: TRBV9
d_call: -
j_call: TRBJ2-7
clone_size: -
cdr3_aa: CASSVTTGTTYEQYF
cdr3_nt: TGTGCCAGCAGCGTCACGACAGGAACTACCTACGAGCAGTACTTC

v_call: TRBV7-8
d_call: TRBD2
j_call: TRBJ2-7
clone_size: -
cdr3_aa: CASSLEGRGTGEQYF
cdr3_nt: TGTGCCAGCAGCTTAGAGGGGAGGGGAACGGGCGAGCAGTACTTC

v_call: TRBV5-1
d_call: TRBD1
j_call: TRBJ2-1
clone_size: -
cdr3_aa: CASSPQGSNEQFF
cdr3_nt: TGCGCCAGCAGCCCACAGGGGTCTAATGAGCAGTTCTTC

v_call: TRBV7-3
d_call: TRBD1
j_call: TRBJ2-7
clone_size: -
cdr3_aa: CASSFLGTAGYEQYF
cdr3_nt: TGTGCCAGCAGCTTTTTGGGGACAGCTGGCTACGAGCAGTACTTC

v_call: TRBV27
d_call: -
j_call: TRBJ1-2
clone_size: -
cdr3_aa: CASSFGGNYGYTF
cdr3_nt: TGTGCCAGCAGTTTTGGGGGAAACTATGGCTACACCTTC

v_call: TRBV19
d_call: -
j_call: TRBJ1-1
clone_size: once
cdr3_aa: CASSEGLTEAFF
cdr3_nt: TGTGCCAGTTCGGAGGGGTTAACTGAAGCTTTCTTT

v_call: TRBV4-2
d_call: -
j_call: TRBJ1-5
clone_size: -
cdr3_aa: CASSQDRGHQPQHF
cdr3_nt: TGTGCCAGCAGCCAAGATCGGGGACATCAGCCCCAGCATTTT

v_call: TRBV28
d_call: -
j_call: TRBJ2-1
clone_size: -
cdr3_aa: CASSFNLAPGQQFF
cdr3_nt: TGTGCCAGCAGTTTTAATCTAGCCCCAGGGCAGCAGTTCTTC

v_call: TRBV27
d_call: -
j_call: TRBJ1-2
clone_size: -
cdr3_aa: CASSLAANYGYTF
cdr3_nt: TGTGCCAGCAGTTTGGCAGCTAACTATGGCTACACCTTC

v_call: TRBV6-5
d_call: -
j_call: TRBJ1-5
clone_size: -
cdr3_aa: CASSSDTSDQPQHF
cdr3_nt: TGTGCCAGCAGTTCCGACACATCAGATCAGCCCCAGCATTTT

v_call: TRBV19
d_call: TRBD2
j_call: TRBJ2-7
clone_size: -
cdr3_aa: CASSSGGRAGEQYF
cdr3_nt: TGTGCCAGTAGTAGTGGCGGGAGGGCCGGCGAGCAGTACTTC

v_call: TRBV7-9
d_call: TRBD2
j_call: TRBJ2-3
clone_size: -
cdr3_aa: CASSLVIRTSGTDTQYF
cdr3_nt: TGTGCCAGCAGCTTAGTTATTCGGACTAGCGGGACAGATACGCAGTATTTT

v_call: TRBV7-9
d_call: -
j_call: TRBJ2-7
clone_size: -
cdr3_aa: CASSSAGNYEQYF
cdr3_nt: TGTGCCAGCAGCTCGGCAGGGAACTACGAGCAGTACTTC

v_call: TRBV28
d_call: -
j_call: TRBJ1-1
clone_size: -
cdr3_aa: CASSLFQGRTEAFF
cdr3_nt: TGTGCCAGCAGTTTGTTCCAGGGGAGGACTGAAGCTTTCTTT

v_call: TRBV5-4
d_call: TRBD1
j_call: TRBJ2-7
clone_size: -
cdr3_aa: CASSPGQGFHEQYF
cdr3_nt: TGTGCCAGCAGCCCGGGACAGGGGTTCCACGAGCAGTACTTC

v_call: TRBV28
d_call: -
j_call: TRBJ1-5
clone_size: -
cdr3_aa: CASSWGTTDSYSNQPQHF
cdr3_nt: TGTGCCAGCAGTTGGGGAACCACAGACAGTTATAGCAATCAGCCCCAGCATTTT

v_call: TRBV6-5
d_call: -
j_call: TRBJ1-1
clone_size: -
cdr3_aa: CASSYSSPRQKTEAFF
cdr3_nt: TGTGCCAGCAGTTACTCCTCCCCCCGGCAGAAGACTGAAGCTTTCTTT

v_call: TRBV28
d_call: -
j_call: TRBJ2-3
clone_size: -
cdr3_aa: CASRLLTGPSSTDTQYF
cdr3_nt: TGTGCCAGCAGGCTTTTGACCGGACCATCTAGCACAGATACGCAGTATTTT

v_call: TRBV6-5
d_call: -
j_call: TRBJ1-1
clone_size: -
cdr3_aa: CASGEWQNTEAFF
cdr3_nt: TGTGCCAGCGGGGAATGGCAGAACACTGAAGCTTTCTTT

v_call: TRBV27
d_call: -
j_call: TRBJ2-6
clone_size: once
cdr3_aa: CASSPPSGANVLTF
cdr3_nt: TGTGCCAGCAGTCCCCCCTCTGGGGCCAACGTTCTGACTTTC

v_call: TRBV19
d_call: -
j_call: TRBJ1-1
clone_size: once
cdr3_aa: CASSIDLPMNTEAFF
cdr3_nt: TGTGCCAGTAGTATAGATCTGCCCATGAACACTGAAGCTTTCTTT

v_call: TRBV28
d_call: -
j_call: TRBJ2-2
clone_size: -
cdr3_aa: CASSLYRGSNTGELFF
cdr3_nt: TGTGCCAGCAGTTTATACCGGGGCTCGAACACCGGGGAGCTGTTTTTT

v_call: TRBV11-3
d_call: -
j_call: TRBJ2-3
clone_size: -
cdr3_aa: CASSLRGSTDTQYF
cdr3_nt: TGTGCCAGCAGCTTGCGGGGCAGCACAGATACGCAGTATTTT

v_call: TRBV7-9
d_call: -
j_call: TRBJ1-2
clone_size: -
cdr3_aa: CASSLPFPGYGYTF
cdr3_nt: TGTGCCAGCAGCTTACCATTCCCGGGGTATGGCTACACCTTC

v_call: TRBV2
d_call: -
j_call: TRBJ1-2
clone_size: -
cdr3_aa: CASSGGVTANYGYTF
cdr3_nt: TGTGCCAGCAGTGGGGGGGTAACAGCTAACTATGGCTACACCTTC

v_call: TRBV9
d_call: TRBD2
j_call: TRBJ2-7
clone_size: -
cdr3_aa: CASSPRLAGGVYEQYF
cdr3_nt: TGTGCCAGCAGCCCTCGACTAGCGGGGGGCGTTTACGAGCAGTACTTC

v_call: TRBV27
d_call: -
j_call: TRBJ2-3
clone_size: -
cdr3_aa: CASSPDGGSNTQYF
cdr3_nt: TGTGCCAGCAGTCCGGACGGTGGCTCGAATACGCAGTATTTT

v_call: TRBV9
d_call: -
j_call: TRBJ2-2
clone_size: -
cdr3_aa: CASSADTANTGELFF
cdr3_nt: TGTGCCAGCAGCGCAGACACGGCGAACACCGGGGAGCTGTTTTTT

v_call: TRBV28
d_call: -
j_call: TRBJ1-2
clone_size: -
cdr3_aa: CASSPGRFLYGYTF
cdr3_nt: TGTGCCAGCAGCCCGGGACGGTTTTTATATGGCTACACCTTC

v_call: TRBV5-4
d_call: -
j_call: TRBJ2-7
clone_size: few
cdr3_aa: CASSPGLPYEQYF
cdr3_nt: TGTGCCAGCAGCCCGGGACTCCCTTACGAGCAGTACTTC

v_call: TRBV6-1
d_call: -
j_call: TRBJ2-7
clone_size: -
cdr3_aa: CASSEFGGTYEQYF
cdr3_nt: TGTGCCAGCAGTGAATTTGGCGGTACCTACGAGCAGTACTTC

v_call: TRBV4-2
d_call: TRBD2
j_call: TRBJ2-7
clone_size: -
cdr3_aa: CASSQEASGPAYEQYF
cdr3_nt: TGTGCCAGCAGCCAAGAAGCTAGCGGACCCGCCTACGAGCAGTACTTC

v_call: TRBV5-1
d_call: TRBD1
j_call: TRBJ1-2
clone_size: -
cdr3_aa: CASSLTFGQVHPRTF
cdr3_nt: TGCGCCAGCAGCTTGACGTTCGGACAGGTTCACCCTCGCACCTTC

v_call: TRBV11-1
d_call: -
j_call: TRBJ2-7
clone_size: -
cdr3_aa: CASSLVGTYEQYF
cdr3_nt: TGTGCCAGCAGCTTAGTAGGGACCTACGAGCAGTACTTC

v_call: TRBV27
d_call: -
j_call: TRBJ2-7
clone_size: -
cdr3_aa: CASSLSSVHEQYF
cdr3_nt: TGTGCCAGCAGTTTGAGCAGTGTCCACGAGCAGTACTTC

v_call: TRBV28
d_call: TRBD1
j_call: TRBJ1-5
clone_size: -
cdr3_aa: CASSLSTGGNQPQHF
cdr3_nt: TGTGCCAGCAGTCTCTCCACAGGGGGCAATCAGCCCCAGCATTTT

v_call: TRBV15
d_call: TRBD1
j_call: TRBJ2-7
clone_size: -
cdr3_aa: CATSRDPGQHYEQYF
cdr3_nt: TGTGCCACCAGCAGAGATCCGGGACAGCACTACGAGCAGTACTTC

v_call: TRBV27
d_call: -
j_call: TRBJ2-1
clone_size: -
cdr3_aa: CASSGSYNEQFF
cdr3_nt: TGTGCCAGCAGTGGGTCCTACAATGAGCAGTTCTTC

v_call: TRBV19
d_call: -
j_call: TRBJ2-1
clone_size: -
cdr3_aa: CASSISGSEQFF
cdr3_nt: TGTGCCAGTAGTATAAGCGGGTCTGAGCAGTTCTTC

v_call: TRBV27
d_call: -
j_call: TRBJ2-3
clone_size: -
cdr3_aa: CASSLLATDTQYF
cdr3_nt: TGTGCCAGCAGTTTACTAGCAACAGATACGCAGTATTTT

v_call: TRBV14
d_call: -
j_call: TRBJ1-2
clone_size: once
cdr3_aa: CASSPEFNYGYTF
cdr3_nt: TGTGCCAGCAGCCCGGAATTTAACTATGGCTACACCTTC

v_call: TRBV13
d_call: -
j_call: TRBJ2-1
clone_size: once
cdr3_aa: CASSFTGNEQFF
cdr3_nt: TGTGCCAGCAGCTTCACGGGGAATGAGCAGTTCTTC

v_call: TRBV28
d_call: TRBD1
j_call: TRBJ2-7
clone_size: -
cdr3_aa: CASRRDHGTGDYEQYF
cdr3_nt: TGTGCCAGCAGAAGAGACCACGGGACAGGGGACTACGAGCAGTACTTC

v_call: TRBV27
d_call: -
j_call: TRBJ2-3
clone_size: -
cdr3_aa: CASSFDSSTDTQYF
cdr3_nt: TGTGCCAGCAGTTTCGACTCTAGCACAGATACGCAGTATTTT

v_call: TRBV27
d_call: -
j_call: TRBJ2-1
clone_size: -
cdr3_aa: CASSFGTNEQFF
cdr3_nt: TGTGCCAGCAGTTTTGGGACAAATGAGCAGTTCTTC

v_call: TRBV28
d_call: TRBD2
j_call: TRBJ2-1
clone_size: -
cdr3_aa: CASSSAGLAGVNEQFF
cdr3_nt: TGTGCCAGCAGTTCTGCGGGACTAGCGGGCGTGAATGAGCAGTTCTTC

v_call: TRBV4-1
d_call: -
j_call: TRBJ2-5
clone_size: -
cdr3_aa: CASSVSLGETQYF
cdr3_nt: TGCGCCAGCAGCGTGAGTTTGGGGGAGACCCAGTACTTC

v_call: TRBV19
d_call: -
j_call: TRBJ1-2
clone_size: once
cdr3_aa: CASSMIEGDYGYTF
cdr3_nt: TGTGCCAGTAGTATGATCGAGGGGGACTATGGCTACACCTTC

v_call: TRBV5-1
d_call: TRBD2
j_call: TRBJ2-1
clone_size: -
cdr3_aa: CASHFLAGAYNEQFF
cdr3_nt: TGCGCCAGTCACTTTCTAGCGGGAGCCTACAATGAGCAGTTCTTC

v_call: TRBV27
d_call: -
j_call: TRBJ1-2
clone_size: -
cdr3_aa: CASSLKRTYGYTF
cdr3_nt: TGTGCCAGCAGTTTGAAACGGACCTATGGCTACACCTTC

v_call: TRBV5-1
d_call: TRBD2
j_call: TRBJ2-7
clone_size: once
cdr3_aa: CASSPGLAGNSYEQYF
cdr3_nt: TGCGCCAGCAGCCCCGGACTAGCGGGTAACTCCTACGAGCAGTACTTC